This T cell receptor (beta chain) was identified in a study of shared clonotypes between healthy human individuals. For unsorted samples, genomic DNA was extracted from 75 million to 90 million PBMCs. The CDR3 runs 15 residues. Germline CDR1 and CDR2: MNHEY and SMNVEV (reference sequence). V was shortened by 3 bases and J by 3 bases, with 14 bases between the two germline ends. Running of the assay took place at deep level. Some clones are missing from TCRdb's copy, which holds only in-frame ones; the method was immunoSEQ multiplex PCR. The sample carries 400,000 to 500,000 clones, approximately 80% recorded once.

The chain carries TRBV27 and TRBJ2-5, with D tentatively TRBD2 (6 bases). Sequenced input: PBMCs. This sequence originates from a woman aged 40 to 55 in good health. Some clones in this sample may be carry-over from other donors' samples. In nucleotides, the CDR3 is TGTGCCAGCAGTTTCCGACCGGGACTGAAAGAGACCCAGTACTTC. Translated, it gives CASSFRPGLKETQYF.